A single sample is the source of the 10 T cell receptor beta chains below, sequenced in a study of blood T cell repertoires in COVID-19. This table comes from immunoSEQ multiplex PCR, and its TCRdb copy is limited to in-frame clones, with some not included. Here the sample spans over 200,000 clones, around nine tenths being singletons. Sequencing input: peripheral blood. These receptors originate from a woman aged 55 to 70 with acute or convalescent COVID-19.

J is TRBJ1-3 and V is TRBV19, with TRBD1 matching over 8 bases. This CDR3 comprises 15 residues. Germline CDR1 LNHDA, CDR2 SQIVND (reference sequence). Trimming at V came to 5 bases and at J to 2 bases, leaving 5 bases not matched to a gene. Here the CDR3 reads CASSVDRAPGNTIYF. The CDR3 region has the DNA TGTGCCAGTAGTGTGGACAGGGCCCCTGGAAACACCATATATTTT. Filled out from reference TRBV19 and TRBJ1-3, the complete variable domain reads DGGITQSPKYLFRKEGQNVTLSCEQNLNHDAMYWYRQDPGQGLRLIYYSQIVNDFQKGDIAEGYSVSREKKESFPLTVTSAQKNPTAFYLCASSVDRAPGNTIYFGEGSWLTVV.

The chain carries TRBV3-1 (or the pseudogene TRBV3-2) and TRBJ1-2, with D unresolved. The CDR3 has 14 amino acids. CDR1 is LGHDT, CDR2 YNNKEL, per germline (reference sequence). V gave up 0 bases and J gave up 5 bases, with 10 bases separating them. CDR3 in amino acids: CASSQDHGEYGYTF. CDR3 DNA: TGTGCCAGCAGCCAAGATCACGGGGAGTATGGCTACACCTTC.

The chain is built from TRBV5-6 and TRBJ1-6; 7 bases line up with TRBD1. The CDR3 is 16 amino acids. Germline trimming cut 1 base from V and 3 bases from J; bases unmatched to any gene: 4. Germline V gene sequence: CDR1 SGHDT, CDR2 YYEEEE. The CDR3 spells CASSLYRGNYNSPLHF. The DNA for the CDR3 is TGTGCCAGCAGCTTGTACAGGGGTAACTATAATTCACCCCTCCACTTT.

The chain joins TRBV7-2 to TRBJ2-7; maybe TRBD1 (6 bases). The V end was cut by 6 bases, the J end by 3 bases, with 18 bases between. The CDR3 length is 15 residues. From germline, CDR1 is SGHTA and CDR2 FQGNSA. The CDR3, as DNA: TGTGCCAGCAGTCCGGCCGGGACATCCTTCTACGAGCAGTACTTC. This translates into CASSPAGTSFYEQYF.

The chain links TRBV2 to TRBJ1-6; D is possibly TRBD1 (5 bases). The CDR3 length is 13 residues. Trimming left V 5 bases short and J 8 bases short, with 10 bases between. In germline, CDR1 is SNHLY, CDR2 FYNNEI. The CDR3 DNA sequence: TGTGCCAGCAGTCAGGGTGAGGATTCACCCCTCCACTTT. It is translated as CASSQGEDSPLHF. The entire variable domain, with the rest obtained from reference TRBV2 and TRBJ1-6, is as follows: EPEVTQTPSHQVTQMGQEVILRCVPISNHLYFYWYRQILGQKVEFLVSFYNNEISEKSEIFDDQFSVERPDGSNFTLKIRSTKLEDSAMYFCASSQGEDSPLHFGNGTRLTVT.

This chain connects TRBV3-1 (or the pseudogene TRBV3-2) to TRBJ2-7, with a possible D match to TRBD2 (6 bases). Germline CDR1 is LGHDT and CDR2 is YNNKEL (reference sequence). The length of the CDR3 is 15 residues. Trimming stripped 4 bases from V and 0 bases from J, with 13 bases between. The CDR3 nucleotides are TGTGCCAGCAGCCTCATGGGGGGTTACTCCTACGAGCAGTACTTC. This codes for CASSLMGGYSYEQYF.

V gene TRBV6-4 combines with J gene TRBJ1-2; D call uncertain. Germline V CDR1 and CDR2: MRHNA, SNTAGT. Trimming took off 6 bases at V and 2 bases at J, with 10 bases between the two ends. The CDR3 has 13 residues. The CDR3 spells CASSRVPNYGYTF. CDR3 sequence (DNA): TGTGCCAGCAGCCGGGTCCCAAACTATGGCTACACCTTC.

The chain combines TRBV28 with TRBJ1-5; 7 bases are shared with TRBD1. The V gene end was trimmed by 8 bases and the J gene end by 0 bases; junction bases not matched to a gene: 7. This CDR3 comprises 15 residues. Looked up from germline, CDR1 is MDHEN and CDR2 is SYDVKM. CDR3 amino acids: CASSSGQFSNQPQHF. The DNA for the CDR3 is TGTGCCAGCTCATCGGGACAGTTTAGCAATCAGCCCCAGCATTTT.

The J gene is TRBJ1-1, the V gene TRBV7-3, with D perhaps matching TRBD1 (6 bases). Between the trimmed V and J ends, which lost 3 bases and 5 bases, there was a span of 10 bases. The CDR3 runs 13 residues. Germline V gives CDR1 SGHTA, CDR2 FQGTGA. The CDR3: CASSFNTGTEAFF. CDR3 nucleotide sequence: TGTGCCAGCAGCTTTAACACAGGGACTGAAGCTTTCTTT.

The V gene is TRBV6-1, the J gene TRBJ2-1, with 9 bases that match TRBD2. Losses at the gene ends were 4 bases for V and 6 bases for J; bases not matched to a gene: 10. Germline V lookup: CDR1 MNHNS, CDR2 SASEGT. This CDR3 spans 16 amino acids. DNA of the CDR3: TGTGCCAGCAGTGGGGCCCGAGCTAGCGGGACCAATGAGCAGTTCTTC. Translation gives CASSGARASGTNEQFF.